This TCR beta chain appears in the sequencing data of a study of neoadjuvant nivolumab and ipilimumab in lung cancer. Study-level findings and limits: Only a single major-pathologic-response sample was available for clonality analysis. Only a small number of samples underwent TCR sequencing.

This CDR3 is built from 14 residues. Germline lookup yields CDR1 SGHNT and CDR2 YYREEE (reference sequence). Deletions cut 2 bases from V and 5 bases from J, with 14 bases between. As concerns this clone: What it binds is unknown.

Data came from immunoSEQ multiplex PCR; TCRdb stores just in-frame clones and leaves some out. Here the sample spans 8,000 to 10,000 clones, 60% to 80% being singletons. Source: tumor tissue, taken after neoadjuvant nivolumab, alone or with ipilimumab, at or shortly before surgery. The V call is TRBV5-4, the J call TRBJ2-7; D ambiguous. The clonotype comes from an adult with non-small cell lung cancer. The CDR3, as DNA: TGTGCCAGCAGCTTTTTCAGTCGGCTTGACGAGCAGTACTTC. It codes for CASSFFSRLDEQYF.